A single sample gave rise to the 11 T cell receptor beta chains below, sequenced in a study of cytomegalovirus exposure and HLA in healthy donors. The PCR made use of 60 Vbeta and 13 Jbeta primers. The table came from immunoSEQ multiplex PCR; TCRdb's copy has only in-frame clones and leaves some out. The sample lists around 220,000 clones; 70% to 85% were seen once. Sequencing was done on a sample of PBMCs. Every receptor here comes from a girl aged 2 to 10 in good health and CMV-seronegative.

The gene calls are TRBV4-2 and TRBJ2-7; 7 positions match TRBD2. The ends lost 0 bases at V and 7 bases at J; junction bases unmatched: 9. Germline V CDR1 and CDR2: LGHNA, YNFKEQ. The CDR3 is made up of 15 amino acids. The CDR3 nucleotides read TGTGCCAGCAGCCAAGATCGTGATAGCGGGCTAGAGCAGTACTTC. The encoded protein is CASSQDRDSGLEQYF.

The rearrangement joins TRBV2 to TRBJ2-3; TRBD2 matches at 9 bases. The CDR3 totals 14 residues. With V trimmed by 6 bases and J by 5 bases, 6 bases remained unmatched. Per germline, CDR1 SNHLY and CDR2 FYNNEI. The CDR3 spells CASRGSGSRDTQYF. The CDR3 DNA sequence: TGTGCCAGCAGGGGTAGCGGGAGTAGAGATACGCAGTATTTT.

This chain uses TRBV19 with TRBJ1-1, with D hard to call. Germline V gives CDR1 LNHDA, CDR2 SQIVND (reference sequence). The CDR3 sequence is 12 residues long. V lost 3 bases and J lost 8, with 10 bases in between. Here the CDR3 DNA reads TGTGCCAGTAGTATTGCGACGGGGGAAGCTTTCTTT. Its protein is CASSIATGEAFF.

The gene calls are TRBV6-1 and TRBJ2-1, with 11 nucleotides matching TRBD2. The J segment lost 6 bases and the V segment lost 3 bases, leaving 10 bases of the junction unmatched. Germline CDR1 is MNHNS and CDR2 is SASEGT. The CDR3 covers 17 residues. CDR3: CASSEAKGLAVPNEQFF. CDR3 sequence (DNA): TGTGCCAGCAGTGAGGCAAAGGGACTAGCGGTACCCAATGAGCAGTTCTTC.

The chain links TRBV18 to TRBJ1-4, with unresolved D. The CDR3 spans 14 residues. Trimming cost V 5 bases and J 6 bases, with 13 bases left between them. Per germline, CDR1 KGHSH and CDR2 LQKENI. The DNA of the CDR3 is TGTGCCAGCTCAAGAGCGAACGGGGATGAAAAACTGTTTTTT. Protein: CASSRANGDEKLFF.

This clone has just one count. V is TRBV10-3 and J is TRBJ2-7, with D possibly being TRBD2 (5 bases). Germline V gives CDR1 ENHRY, CDR2 SYGVKD. V shed 2 bases and J shed 3 bases, with 14 bases lying between them. The length of the CDR3 is 15 residues. The CDR3 protein is CAISEPTGRGYEQYF. The CDR3 region has the DNA TGTGCCATCAGTGAGCCGACTGGACGGGGCTACGAGCAGTACTTC.

The rearrangement links TRBV9 to TRBJ2-5; TRBD2 aligns across 10 bases. Per germline, CDR1 SGDLS and CDR2 YYNGEE. This CDR3 is built from 15 residues. Trimming cost V 0 bases and J 4 bases; bases outside gene matches: 3. CDR3 nucleotide sequence: TGTGCCAGCAGCGTAGCCAGCGGGGGGGCAGAGACCCAGTACTTC. Its protein is CASSVASGGAETQYF. Full variable domain (outside the CDR3, taken from reference TRBV9 and TRBJ2-5): DSGVTQTPKHLITATGQRVTLRCSPRSGDLSVYWYQQSLDQGLQFLIQYYNGEERAKGNILERFSAQQFPDLHSELNLSSLELGDSALYFCASSVASGGAETQYFGPGTRLLVL.

This clone has just one count. This chain links TRBV19 with TRBJ1-4; tentative D call: TRBD1 (5 bases). Trimming left V 4 bases short and J 2 bases short, with 11 bases between. Germline CDR1 is LNHDA and CDR2 is SQIVND (reference sequence). There are 15 residues in the CDR3. The DNA for the CDR3 is TGTGCCAGTAGTAACCCGAAGGGGACTAATGAAAAACTGTTTTTT. Amino acids: CASSNPKGTNEKLFF.

In DNA, the CDR3 is TGTGCCACGGGACACTACACCGGGGAGCTGTTTTTT. Translating gives CATGHYTGELFF. This chain joins TRBV19 and TRBJ2-2; D perhaps matches TRBD1 (6 bases). CDR1 is LNHDA, CDR2 SQIVND, per germline (reference sequence). The germline V and J ends were trimmed by 10 bases and 3 bases, with 9 bases remaining between them. This CDR3 is built from 12 residues.

The gene calls are TRBV7-3 and TRBJ2-3, with D possibly TRBD1 on 7 matching bases. The V end was cut by 2 bases, the J end by 4 bases, with 10 bases between. CDR1 and CDR2 from the germline V gene are SGHTA and FQGTGA. The CDR3 is 14 residues long. The chain's CDR3 is CASSLGGGPDTQYF. CDR3 nucleotides: TGTGCCAGCAGCTTAGGAGGGGGCCCAGATACGCAGTATTTT.

V and J are TRBV5-6 and TRBJ1-2, with TRBD1 as a possible D gene (5 bases). Deletions cut 0 bases from V and 4 bases from J, with 19 bases between. Germline CDR1 is SGHDT and CDR2 is YYEEEE. CDR3 size: 17 residues. The CDR3 is CASSLAGREGWVYGYTF. CDR3 nucleotides: TGTGCCAGCAGCTTGGCCGGGAGAGAGGGGTGGGTCTATGGCTACACCTTC. Full variable domain (missing parts from reference TRBV5-6 and TRBJ1-2): DAGVTQSPTHLIKTRGQQVTLRCSPKSGHDTVSWYQQALGQGPQFIFQYYEEEERQRGNFPDRFSGHQFPNYSSELNVNALLLGDSALYLCASSLAGREGWVYGYTFGSGTRLTVV.